This record covers a single T cell receptor beta chain. Its antigen is still unknown. Per-base quality was not reported, and no clone a single base away is much larger than it. This sample stems from a study of blood T cell repertoires in COVID-19 (dated by TCRdb to the early 2020s). Concerning the study at large: The collaborator samples originated in the United States, Italy and Spain and spanned the acute and convalescent phases of COVID-19. The prospective study material was composed of cDNA or gDNA derived from T cells, B-cell-depleted T cells, or PBMCs. The repertoires were made available in a free public database intended to serve as a resource for research on the immune response to SARS-CoV-2. The sample metadata nearly always contained a de-identified subject ID, COVID-19 status, age in years and sex. The samples were drawn from two sources: the first 160 participants of the ongoing ImmuneRACE study, and about 1,300 subjects contributed by 6 global collaborators. Where available, HLA class I and class II types were obtained from metadata supplied by the sample provider rather than from assay-based typing. The dataset comprised deeply sampled blood TCRbeta repertoires from subjects exposed to, actively infected with, or recovered from COVID-19. General study outcomes and caveats: Clinical and demographic metadata were provided uncurated, with the amount varying by source and participant.

TCRbeta CDR3 regions were amplified from genomic DNA using the immunoSEQ Assay, a bias-controlled multiplex PCR. The authors processed their data as follows. Nucleated cell counts per sample were estimated from amplification of reference gene primers within the assay. To quantify the absolute abundance of each unique TCRbeta CDR3 rearrangement, sequence reads were collapsed and filtered. Productive Simpson clonality was computed per sample as the square root of Simpson's diversity index over productive rearrangements. Not all clones reach the TCRdb copy of this immuneACCESS table, which keeps in-frame sequences only. Checked studies attribute under half of the gap to unresolved V genes and leave the rest unexplained. That table is the source of V, J and clone size, and D and trimming were worked out from the DNA. The sample records fewer than 150,000 clones, around three quarters of which are singletons. 9.5% to 14% of the sample goes to the ten largest clones.

Each collaborating institution followed its own protocols to collect whole blood in K2EDTA tubes. For TCRbeta analysis, collaborators shipped samples as frozen whole blood, isolated PBMCs, or DNA extracted from either of those sample types. The germline V gene supplies CDR1 SGHAT and CDR2 FQNNGV. The V end gives up 2 bases and the J end 6 bases, leaving 12 bases in the junction not matched to a gene. There are 16 amino acids in the CDR3, from cysteine to phenylalanine inclusive. The read is trimmed to its CDR3 DNA, 48 bases read in frame from base 1. This sequence originates from a human donor in a cohort sampled during active COVID-19. The chain employs TRBV11-2 and TRBJ2-7, and 8 junctional nucleotides match TRBD2. Sequenced material: peripheral blood. Here the CDR3 is given as CASSLPAGGRQGEQYF. The bases read TGTGCCAGCAGCTTACCCGCGGGGGGACGACAAGGCGAGCAGTACTTC. With the portions outside the CDR3 filled from the reference TRBV11-2 and TRBJ2-7 genes, the complete variable region becomes EAGVAQSPRYKIIEKRQSVAFWCNPISGHATLYWYQQILGQGPKLLIQFQNNGVVDDSQLPKDRFSAERLKGVDSTLKIQPAKLEDSAVYLCASSLPAGGRQGEQYFGPGTRLTVT.